The sequence of this T cell receptor beta chain was determined in a study of cytomegalovirus exposure and HLA in healthy donors. As for the study in general: Early released data had tens of millions of unique TCRs, all coming from HLA-typed donors.

60 Vbeta and 13 Jbeta primers were used in PCR. The authors' processing: Per a later analysis, the number of unique TCR beta chains was approximately 80 million, of which roughly 11 million were shared. Assay: immunoSEQ multiplex PCR; the TCRdb copy retains only in-frame clones and omits some. That table supplies the V and J calls and clone size; D and trimming were determined from the DNA. The repertoire includes around 130,000 clones, 60% to 85% of them detected once, and approximately 1.6% sits in the top ten. Study-level points and caveats: A later analysis associated 15,000 or so TCR beta sequences with HLA alleles at a 0.05 false discovery rate. TCR beta V- and J-gene trimming, according to a later analysis, was linked to a missense DCLRE1C variant.

Trimming cost V 7 bases and J 8 bases; bases outside gene matches: 8. The CDR3 extends over 13 amino acids. Looked up from germline, CDR1 is WNHNN and CDR2 is SYGVQD (reference sequence). Comments on this clone: The antigen is unknown.

This sequence originates from a woman under 30 in good health and CMV-seronegative. This chain uses TRBV10-1 with TRBJ2-1, with TRBD2 identical over 7 bases. Sequencing was carried out using PBMCs. CDR3 sequence: CASKLAEGYEQFF. CDR3 bases: TGCGCCAGCAAGCTAGCGGAGGGGTATGAGCAGTTCTTC.